Below, 29 T cell receptor beta chains from the same sample are listed, as sequenced in a study of blood T cell repertoires in COVID-19. Sequenced by immunoSEQ multiplex PCR; TCRdb stores in-frame clones only, minus some. The repertoire consists of around 130,000 clones, with approximately 81% occurring once and the leading ten covering under 5%. Sequences were obtained from peripheral blood. Receptors originate from a man between 60 and 75 years old with acute or convalescent COVID-19.

Here the CDR3 reads CASSYSAGYNQPQHF. CDR3 DNA sequence: TGTGCCAGCAGTTACTCCGCAGGGTACAATCAGCCCCAGCATTTT. The gene calls are TRBV6-6 and TRBJ1-5; maybe TRBD1 (5 bases). The V gene's germline CDR1 is MNHNY and CDR2 SVGAGI (reference sequence). This CDR3 comprises 15 residues. Trimming cost V 0 bases and J 3 bases, with 9 bases left between them.

The genes are TRBV10-1 and TRBJ2-7, with 11 bases aligning to TRBD1. V was clipped by 6 bases and J by 1 base; unmatched bases: 8. The CDR3 covers 16 residues. Germline-derived CDR1 and CDR2 are WNHNN and SYGVQD (reference sequence). This CDR3 is CASSEAGTGGSYEQYF. CDR3 DNA sequence: TGCGCCAGCAGCGAAGCCGGGACAGGGGGTTCCTACGAGCAGTACTTC.

The chain uses TRBV2 and TRBJ2-7, with 11 bases identical to TRBD1. The germline CDR1 and CDR2 sequences are SNHLY and FYNNEI. The CDR3 consists of 14 residues. V gave up 8 bases and J gave up 4 bases; unmatched junction bases: 7. The CDR3 DNA reads as TGTGCCAGCGTGTCTGGGACAGGGGGTTACGAGCAGTACTTC. This sequence encodes CASVSGTGGYEQYF.

The chain carries TRBV6-6 and TRBJ2-7; 11 bases fit TRBD2. The CDR3 loop spans 16 amino acids. Germline V CDR1 and CDR2: MNHNY, SVGAGI (reference sequence). V was pared by 6 bases and J by 1 base, with 8 bases of the junction left unmatched. CDR3 protein: CASSSWLAGGSYEQYF. The CDR3 DNA sequence: TGTGCCAGCAGCTCCTGGCTAGCGGGAGGATCCTACGAGCAGTACTTC.

The J gene is TRBJ2-7, the V gene TRBV27; 7 bases agree with TRBD2. V was clipped by 5 bases and J by 2 bases; unmatched bases: 9. The CDR3 covers 15 residues. CDR1 and CDR2 (germline): MNHEY, SMNVEV (reference sequence). CDR3 in DNA: TGTGCCAGCAGTCTTCGACTAGCTGCAACCTACGAGCAGTACTTC. It yields the protein CASSLRLAATYEQYF.

J is TRBJ2-3 and V is TRBV5-4; 7 bases line up with TRBD2. Unmatched junction bases numbered 9, after V lost 1 base and J lost 4 bases. CDR1 is SGHNT, CDR2 YYREEE, per germline (reference sequence). CDR3 length: 16 residues. Written as DNA, the CDR3 is TGTGCCAGCAGCTTGTGGGGGGAGGGCCCTGCAGATACGCAGTATTTT. This gives the protein CASSLWGEGPADTQYF.

V and J are TRBV5-6 and TRBJ2-1; D is possibly TRBD2 (7 bases). Per the germline V gene, CDR1 is SGHDT and CDR2 is YYEEEE. The CDR3 sequence is 17 residues long. V lost 2 bases and J 2 bases, leaving 17 bases between the germline ends. The CDR3 nucleotides read TGTGCCAGCAGCTTCTCAGGGAGGGGGGGCCCCTACAATGAGCAGTTCTTC. This encodes CASSFSGRGGPYNEQFF.

The genes are TRBV18 and TRBJ2-7; D gene ambiguous. The germline gives CDR1 KGHSH, CDR2 LQKENI. Trimming took 3 bases from V and 5 from J, leaving 8 bases between them. The CDR3 extends over 12 amino acids. The CDR3 sequence is CASSPLRDEQYF. The CDR3 DNA reads TGTGCCAGCTCACCCCTTCGAGACGAGCAGTACTTC.

The chain links TRBV4-3 to TRBJ1-2; unclear D gene. Germline CDR1 and CDR2: LGHNA and YSLEER. Deletions cut 0 bases from V and 5 bases from J, with 10 bases between. The CDR3 sequence is 14 residues long. The CDR3 is CASSQDAGPYGYTF. DNA for the CDR3: TGCGCCAGCAGCCAAGATGCTGGGCCTTATGGCTACACCTTC.

The gene calls are TRBV28 and TRBJ2-5, with 8 bases that match TRBD2. Germline CDR1 reads MDHEN; CDR2 reads SYDVKM. CDR3 length: 15 amino acids. Unmatched junction bases numbered 5, after V lost 1 base and J lost 4 bases. In nucleotides, the CDR3 is TGTGCCAGCAGTTTATACCAGCGGGAGAGAGAGACCCAGTACTTC. The encoded protein is CASSLYQRERETQYF.

The V and J genes are TRBV11-2 and TRBJ1-5; possible D gene TRBD1, 5 bases. CDR1 is SGHAT and CDR2 is FQNNGV in the germline V gene. The germline V and J ends were trimmed by 1 base and 0 bases, with 7 bases remaining between them. This CDR3 is 15 amino acids long. As DNA, the CDR3 is TGTGCCAGCAGCTTAGTAGACAGTAGCAATCAGCCCCAGCATTTT. Translation gives CASSLVDSSNQPQHF.

The chain uses TRBV12-3 or TRBV12-4 and TRBJ2-7; maybe TRBD1 (5 bases). Trimming took 1 base from V and 7 from J, leaving 8 bases between them. This CDR3 spans 12 amino acids. The chain's CDR3 is CASSLGAGEQYF. The CDR3 DNA is TGTGCCAGCAGTTTAGGCGCAGGGGAGCAGTACTTC.

The rearrangement joins TRBV28 to TRBJ1-3; the D gene is possibly TRBD1 (5 bases). The CDR3 totals 14 residues. Looked up from germline, CDR1 is MDHEN and CDR2 is SYDVKM. The ends were cut back, 5 bases at V and 8 bases at J, with 16 bases in the middle. CDR3 bases: TGTGCCAGCAGTCCCACCCAGGGTCGAGACACCATATATTTT. This gives the protein CASSPTQGRDTIYF. The full variable domain, rest sourced from reference TRBV28 and TRBJ1-3, is DVKVTQSSRYLVKRTGEKVFLECVQDMDHENMFWYRQDPGLGLRLIYFSYDVKMKEKGDIPEGYSVSREKKERFSLILESASTNQTSMYLCASSPTQGRDTIYFGEGSWLTVV.

This chain connects TRBV4-1 to TRBJ2-5; TRBD2 might be the D (5 bases). CDR1 is MGHRA and CDR2 is YSYEKL in the germline V gene. The CDR3 sequence is 17 residues long. The V and J ends lost 0 bases and 0 bases respectively, with 14 bases between them. CDR3 region: CASSQEVGRGDQETQYF. The DNA for the CDR3 is TGCGCCAGCAGCCAAGAAGTGGGCCGGGGTGACCAAGAGACCCAGTACTTC.

The J gene is TRBJ2-2, the V gene TRBV5-1, with TRBD1 matching over 10 bases. Trimming cost V 4 bases and J 6 bases; bases outside gene matches: 6. The germline CDR1 and CDR2 sequences are SGHRS and YFSETQ. This CDR3 is 15 amino acids long. The CDR3 loop reads CASSPGTGVSGELFF. The CDR3 nucleotides are TGCGCCAGCAGCCCCGGGACAGGGGTGTCCGGGGAGCTGTTTTTT.

The rearrangement joins TRBV5-1 to TRBJ2-1; TRBD1 matches at 10 bases. The length of the CDR3 is 16 residues. The germline V gene encodes CDR1 SGHRS and CDR2 YFSETQ. Losses at the gene ends were 4 bases for V and 5 bases for J; bases not matched to a gene: 9. CDR3 sequence reads: CASSGDRGPGDNEQFF. The CDR3 DNA reads TGCGCCAGCAGCGGGGACAGGGGACCGGGAGACAATGAGCAGTTCTTC.

This sequence joins TRBV19 and TRBJ2-3; the match to TRBD2 covers 8 bases. V trimming: 5 bases; J trimming: 0 bases; junction bases outside the gene matches: 4. The CDR3 has 15 amino acids. The V gene's germline CDR1 is LNHDA and CDR2 SQIVND (reference sequence). The CDR3 loop is CASSPLAGSTDTQYF. The CDR3 region has the DNA TGTGCCAGTAGTCCCTTAGCGGGAAGCACAGATACGCAGTATTTT.

With respect to this clone: This same CDR3 is encoded by further DNA sequences in the sample. This chain joins TRBV28 and TRBJ2-7; 11 bases are shared with TRBD2. Germline V CDR1 and CDR2: MDHEN, SYDVKM. CDR3 length: 15 residues. Trimming took 3 bases from V and 0 from J; bases not matched to a gene: 1. The chain's CDR3 is CASSFTSGSSYEQYF. CDR3 nucleotides: TGTGCCAGCAGTTTTACTAGCGGGAGCTCCTACGAGCAGTACTTC. Combining the CDR3 with reference TRBV28 and TRBJ2-7 gives the whole variable domain DVKVTQSSRYLVKRTGEKVFLECVQDMDHENMFWYRQDPGLGLRLIYFSYDVKMKEKGDIPEGYSVSREKKERFSLILESASTNQTSMYLCASSFTSGSSYEQYFGPGTRLTVT.

The rearrangement joins TRBV6-5 to TRBJ2-7, with 9 bases that match TRBD2. The length of the CDR3 is 15 residues. Germline V gene sequence: CDR1 MNHEY, CDR2 SVGAGI. Unmatched junction bases numbered 5, after V lost 3 bases and J lost 2 bases. The CDR3 protein is CASSYRASGTYEQYF. The CDR3 nucleotides are TGTGCCAGCAGTTATAGGGCTAGCGGGACCTACGAGCAGTACTTC.

The gene calls are TRBV28 and TRBJ1-2, with a possible D match to TRBD1 (6 bases). The germline V gene has CDR1 MDHEN and CDR2 SYDVKM. CDR3 length equals 12 residues. V was shortened by 3 bases and J by 5 bases, with 7 bases between the two germline ends. This chain's CDR3 is CASSFQGYGYTF. The DNA of the CDR3 is TGTGCCAGCAGTTTTCAGGGGTATGGCTACACCTTC.

The chain carries TRBV24-1 and TRBJ1-2, with a possible D match to TRBD1 (6 bases). Germline V lookup: CDR1 KGHDR, CDR2 SFDVKD. The CDR3 has 14 amino acids. V gave up 12 bases and J gave up 0 bases, with 16 bases separating them. The CDR3 DNA sequence: TGTGCCGCAGATAGACAGGAAGCTAACTATGGCTACACCTTC. The encoded protein is CAADRQEANYGYTF.

This sequence joins TRBV30 and TRBJ2-1; D is ambiguous. V lost 1 base and J lost 3, with 13 bases in between. CDR3 length: 15 residues. In germline, CDR1 is GTSNPN, CDR2 SVGIG (reference sequence). The CDR3 nucleotides are TGTGCCTGGAGTGGCGGTAGCTCGCTCTACAATGAGCAGTTCTTC. It is translated as CAWSGGSSLYNEQFF.

The chain combines TRBV7-2 with TRBJ2-3; D gene ambiguous. This CDR3 contains 15 residues. Per germline, CDR1 SGHTA and CDR2 FQGNSA. The ends were cut back, 5 bases at V and 2 bases at J, with 14 bases in the middle. CDR3: CASSRLEELTDTQYF. The CDR3 DNA reads as TGTGCCAGCAGCCGTTTAGAGGAACTCACAGATACGCAGTATTTT.

In its sample, this clone was seen a few times. V and J are TRBV27 and TRBJ2-1, with a possible D match to TRBD2 (5 bases). CDR3 length: 12 amino acids. V was pared by 2 bases and J by 10 bases, with 9 bases between. Germline assignment: CDR1 MNHEY and CDR2 SMNVEV (reference sequence). The CDR3 DNA reads as TGTGCCAGCAGTTTAACTAGTCGGGAGCAGTTCTTC. This gives the protein CASSLTSREQFF.

The rearrangement uses TRBV19 and TRBJ1-5; 10 nucleotides line up with TRBD1. The CDR3 extends over 13 amino acids. In germline, CDR1 is LNHDA, CDR2 SQIVND (reference sequence). Germline trimming cut 9 bases from V and 11 bases from J; bases unmatched to any gene: 10. The CDR3 nucleotides are TGTGCCAGCTCCGGGACAGGGGTGTCGGCCCAGCATTTT. Translated, it gives CASSGTGVSAQHF.

The chain is built from TRBV6-2 or TRBV6-3 and TRBJ1-2; D unclear. CDR3 length: 13 residues. V was clipped by 1 base and J by 0 bases, with 3 bases between them. CDR1 is MNHEY and CDR2 is SVGEGT in the germline V gene. DNA of the CDR3: TGTGCCAGCAGTTACTGGCCTAACTATGGCTACACCTTC. Translated: CASSYWPNYGYTF.

CDR3 sequence: CARGYRSGAYNEQFF. The CDR3 DNA sequence: TGCGCCAGGGGCTACCGTAGCGGGGCCTACAATGAGCAGTTCTTC. The chain is built from TRBV4-3 and TRBJ2-1, with 8 nucleotides matching TRBD2. Trimming removed 9 bases from V and 2 bases from J; junction bases left unmatched: 9. The CDR3 totals 15 residues. The V gene's germline CDR1 is LGHNA and CDR2 YSLEER.

The sample holds many counts of this clone. CDR3 protein: CASSLDQGAAYGYTF. In DNA form, the CDR3 reads TGTGCCAGCAGCTTAGATCAGGGGGCGGCCTATGGCTACACCTTC. The chain carries TRBV11-2 and TRBJ1-2, with 8 nucleotides matching TRBD1. The junction had 4 bases not matched to a gene; V was cut back by 0 bases and J by 4 bases. There are 15 residues in the CDR3. Per the germline V gene, CDR1 is SGHAT and CDR2 is FQNNGV.

The rearrangement uses TRBV19 and TRBJ2-2, with TRBD2 matching 10 bases. Germline trimming cut 3 bases from V and 4 bases from J; bases unmatched to any gene: 14. This CDR3 contains 19 residues. From germline, CDR1 is LNHDA and CDR2 SQIVND (reference sequence). As DNA, the CDR3 is TGTGCCAGTAGTATGCGAGCGGGAGGGCAAGTAATGGGCACCGGGGAGCTGTTTTTT. This translates into CASSMRAGGQVMGTGELFF.